A selection of T cell receptor beta chains follows, all from one sample in a study of shared T cell receptors in the human thymus. TCRdb's copy holds only in-frame clones and misses some; the assay was immunoSEQ multiplex PCR. The sample contains 550,000 to 800,000 clones, approximately 85% of which appear only once. The data also belong to a second study, concerning human thymus T cells.

Sequenced input: thymocytes. The receptors come from a girl under three years old with a congenital heart defect. Each CDR3 is given with its conserved first and last residue. The order of the fields is clone size, V gene, D gene, J gene, CDR3 length, CDR3 DNA, CDR3 protein. The D gene is left open where the match is weak. Some rows have no size entry. The others give once, few or many, or a class for an expanded clone.

size: NA
V: TRBV9
D: TRBD1
J: TRBJ2-2
length: 17
DNA: TGTGCCAGCAGCCCCTCCGGGACAGGAACGAACACCGGGGAGCTGTTTTTT
CDR3: CASSPSGTGTNTGELFF

size: NA
V: TRBV7-6
D: NA
J: TRBJ2-1
length: 14
DNA: TGTGCCAGCAGCTTAGCGGGGGGGCAGGATGAGCAGTTCTTC
CDR3: CASSLAGGQDEQFF

size: NA
V: TRBV6-5
D: NA
J: TRBJ2-4
length: 16
DNA: TGTGCCAGCAGTTACTCGGGGCGTCTAGCCAAAAACATTCAGTACTTC
CDR3: CASSYSGRLAKNIQYF

size: few
V: TRBV6-5
D: TRBD1
J: TRBJ1-2
length: 15
DNA: TGTGCCAGCAGACGGGACAGGCCAGGACCCTATGGCTACACCTTC
CDR3: CASRRDRPGPYGYTF

size: NA
V: TRBV13
D: TRBD1
J: TRBJ1-1
length: 15
DNA: TGTGCCAGCAGCTCCACAGGGGGGGAGGACACTGAAGCTTTCTTT
CDR3: CASSSTGGEDTEAFF

size: NA
V: TRBV9
D: TRBD1
J: TRBJ1-1
length: 15
DNA: TGTGCCAGCAGGGCGATCCGGACAGGTAACACTGAAGCTTTCTTT
CDR3: CASRAIRTGNTEAFF

size: NA
V: TRBV6-4
D: TRBD2
J: TRBJ2-3
length: 17
DNA: TGTGCCAGCAGTGACTCGTTTCCAGCGGGGCGCACAGATACGCAGTATTTT
CDR3: CASSDSFPAGRTDTQYF

size: NA
V: TRBV21-1
D: NA
J: TRBJ2-5
length: 15
DNA: NA
CDR3: CASSKVGQGSETQYF

size: NA
V: TRBV6-5
D: NA
J: TRBJ1-2
length: 13
DNA: TGTGCCAGCAGTTACCTGGGTACAGATGGCTACACCTTC
CDR3: CASSYLGTDGYTF

size: NA
V: TRBV5-1
D: NA
J: TRBJ2-3
length: 15
DNA: TGCGCCAGCAGAGACAGGGGAGGGGGCACAGATACGCAGTATTTT
CDR3: CASRDRGGGTDTQYF

size: NA
V: TRBV6-6
D: NA
J: TRBJ1-2
length: 15
DNA: TGTGCCAGCACCCTGGGGGGGGAGGAGGATTATGGCTACACCTTC
CDR3: CASTLGGEEDYGYTF

size: NA
V: TRBV5-1
D: TRBD1
J: TRBJ2-7
length: 15
DNA: TGCGCCAGCAGCTTCTGGACAGGGGTTTCCTACGAGCAGTACTTC
CDR3: CASSFWTGVSYEQYF

size: NA
V: TRBV5-1
D: NA
J: TRBJ2-5
length: 17
DNA: TGCGCCAGCCTCCCTTATACTCGGCAGGCGCACCAAGAGACCCAGTACTTC
CDR3: CASLPYTRQAHQETQYF

size: NA
V: TRBV4-3
D: TRBD1
J: TRBJ2-3
length: 15
DNA: TGCGCCAGCAGACAGGGGGCGCGTAACACAGATACGCAGTATTTT
CDR3: CASRQGARNTDTQYF

size: NA
V: TRBV7-3
D: NA
J: TRBJ2-1
length: 15
DNA: TGTGCCAGCAGCTTCCTTGCAGGCCTCCACAATGAGCAGTTCTTC
CDR3: CASSFLAGLHNEQFF

size: once
V: TRBV7-8
D: TRBD2
J: TRBJ2-1
length: 17
DNA: TGTGCCAGCAGCTTAGTCCTAGCGGGGGACTCCTACAATGAGCAGTTCTTC
CDR3: CASSLVLAGDSYNEQFF

size: NA
V: TRBV6-5
D: NA
J: TRBJ1-1
length: 12
DNA: TGTGCCAGTAGGGAGGGGCACACTGAAGCTTTCTTT
CDR3: CASREGHTEAFF

size: NA
V: TRBV14
D: NA
J: TRBJ1-1
length: 18
DNA: TGTGCCAGCAGCCAAGAGCCTAGAATGAGACAGAATAGCAGGGAAGCTTTCTTT
CDR3: CASSQEPRMRQNSREAFF

size: NA
V: TRBV10-3
D: NA
J: TRBJ1-1
length: 13
DNA: TGTGCCACCCGCGCGGCACCGAACACTGAAGCTTTCTTT
CDR3: CATRAAPNTEAFF

size: NA
V: TRBV4-1
D: NA
J: TRBJ1-5
length: 19
DNA: TGCGCCAGCAGCCAAGATAGGGTCGGCTCAGGGCCGGGCAATCAGCCCCAGCATTTT
CDR3: CASSQDRVGSGPGNQPQHF

size: NA
V: TRBV6-5
D: NA
J: TRBJ1-6
length: 13
DNA: TGTGCCAGCAGTTACTCAAAGAGATCACCCCTCCACTTT
CDR3: CASSYSKRSPLHF

size: few
V: TRBV2
D: NA
J: TRBJ2-2
length: 13
DNA: TGTGCCAGCAACCCCTACGGCACCGGGGAGCTGTTTTTT
CDR3: CASNPYGTGELFF

size: once
V: TRBV29-1
D: TRBD1
J: TRBJ2-7
length: 16
DNA: TGCAGCGTTGAGGAGGGGTCGGGACAGGGGTCCTACGAGCAGTACTTC
CDR3: CSVEEGSGQGSYEQYF

size: NA
V: TRBV4-3
D: TRBD2
J: TRBJ2-4
length: 15
DNA: TGCGCCAGCAGCCAACGAGCGGGGGGGTTCGACATTCAGTACTTC
CDR3: CASSQRAGGFDIQYF

size: NA
V: TRBV19
D: NA
J: TRBJ2-7
length: 13
DNA: TGTGCCAGTAGTAGAAAGAACATCTACGAGCAGTACTTC
CDR3: CASSRKNIYEQYF

size: once
V: TRBV5-6
D: NA
J: TRBJ1-1
length: 14
DNA: TGTGCCAGCACGCCAGCCCCCCTCAGGACTGAAGCTTTCTTT
CDR3: CASTPAPLRTEAFF

size: NA
V: TRBV7-6
D: TRBD1
J: TRBJ2-7
length: 13
DNA: TGTGCCAGCAGCAAAGGGACAGACTACGAGCAGTACTTC
CDR3: CASSKGTDYEQYF

size: NA
V: TRBV19
D: TRBD1
J: TRBJ1-3
length: 14
DNA: TGTGCCAGTAGTATCGACAGGGTAGGAAACACCATATATTTT
CDR3: CASSIDRVGNTIYF

size: NA
V: TRBV11-2
D: NA
J: TRBJ2-5
length: 17
DNA: TGTGCCAGCAGCTTAGGGGTTACAGGGCCCCAGAGGGAGACCCAGTACTTC
CDR3: CASSLGVTGPQRETQYF

size: NA
V: TRBV5-8
D: NA
J: TRBJ2-6
length: 18
DNA: TGTGCCAGCAGCTTAAGGGGGTCCCCTCTCTCTGGGGCCAACGTCCTGACTTTC
CDR3: CASSLRGSPLSGANVLTF

size: once
V: TRBV28
D: TRBD1
J: TRBJ1-1
length: 18
DNA: TGTGCCAGCAGCCTCAGTGGGACAGGGGGCTTAAGAGACCTTGAAGCTTTCTTT
CDR3: CASSLSGTGGLRDLEAFF

size: NA
V: TRBV11-2
D: TRBD1
J: TRBJ2-7
length: 16
DNA: TGTGCCAGCAGCCCGCCCACGCCCGGACAGGAAACCGAGCAGTACTTC
CDR3: CASSPPTPGQETEQYF

size: once
V: TRBV6-1
D: NA
J: TRBJ1-1
length: 15
DNA: TGTGCCAGCAGTGAAGCCCTAAAAACCCACACTGAAGCTTTCTTT
CDR3: CASSEALKTHTEAFF

size: NA
V: TRBV6-5
D: NA
J: TRBJ1-5
length: 13
DNA: TGTGCCAGCACCAGACAAGGGGCTCAGCCCCAGCATTTT
CDR3: CASTRQGAQPQHF

size: NA
V: TRBV28
D: TRBD1
J: TRBJ2-7
length: 14
DNA: TGTGCCAGCAGTTTATGGGGACAGCCCACCGAGCAGTACTTC
CDR3: CASSLWGQPTEQYF

size: NA
V: TRBV11-2
D: NA
J: TRBJ2-7
length: 15
DNA: TGTGCCAGCAGCTCGCGGCAGGGGGGTCTGGGAGAGCAGTACTTC
CDR3: CASSSRQGGLGEQYF

size: NA
V: TRBV30
D: TRBD2
J: TRBJ2-7
length: 16
DNA: TGTGCCTGGAGTGGTACACTAGCGGGGGGATCCTACGAGCAGTACTTC
CDR3: CAWSGTLAGGSYEQYF

size: once
V: TRBV4-1
D: TRBD2
J: TRBJ2-7
length: 19
DNA: TGCGCCATCCACCCTCCCCCCCCTAGCGGGGCCCGGGTTGTGCACGAGCAGTACTTC
CDR3: CAIHPPPPSGARVVHEQYF

size: NA
V: TRBV2
D: TRBD1
J: TRBJ1-2
length: 15
DNA: TGTGCCAGCAGTAAATCGGACAGGGGGCGGGGTGGCTACACCTTC
CDR3: CASSKSDRGRGGYTF

size: NA
V: TRBV18
D: TRBD1
J: TRBJ1-6
length: 22
DNA: TGTGCCAGCTCACCACCTGCCCCAATCTTCAGACAGGGGACCTTCTATAATTCACCCCTCCACTTT
CDR3: CASSPPAPIFRQGTFYNSPLHF

size: NA
V: TRBV5-6
D: NA
J: TRBJ1-2
length: 14
DNA: TGTGCCAGCAGCTTGATGAGGGATCGGTGGCACTACACCTTC
CDR3: CASSLMRDRWHYTF

size: once
V: TRBV12-5
D: TRBD2
J: TRBJ2-1
length: 13
DNA: TGTGCTAGTGGGGAACTAGCGGGCAATGGGCAGTTCTTC
CDR3: CASGELAGNGQFF

size: NA
V: TRBV6-4
D: TRBD1
J: TRBJ1-1
length: 12
DNA: TGTGCCAGAGGGGTCAAACAGGGGGAAGCTTTCTTT
CDR3: CARGVKQGEAFF

size: NA
V: TRBV15
D: NA
J: TRBJ2-7
length: 12
DNA: TGTGCCACCAGCAGAGTCGGAGACAGCTTTTACTTC
CDR3: CATSRVGDSFYF

size: NA
V: TRBV5-4
D: NA
J: TRBJ1-1
length: 15
DNA: TGTGCCAGCAGCCCTAATGGGGCCGTAAACACTGAAGCTTTCTTT
CDR3: CASSPNGAVNTEAFF